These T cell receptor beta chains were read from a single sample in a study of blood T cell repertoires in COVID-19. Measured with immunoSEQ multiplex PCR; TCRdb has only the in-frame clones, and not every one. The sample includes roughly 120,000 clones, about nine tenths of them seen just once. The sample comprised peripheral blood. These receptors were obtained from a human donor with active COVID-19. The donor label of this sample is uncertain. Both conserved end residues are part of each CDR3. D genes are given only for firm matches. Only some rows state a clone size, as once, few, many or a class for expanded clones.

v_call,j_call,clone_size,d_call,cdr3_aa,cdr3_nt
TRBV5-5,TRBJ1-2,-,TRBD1,CASSQGADYFYGYTF,TGTGCCAGCAGCCAGGGGGCAGATTACTTCTATGGCTACACCTTC
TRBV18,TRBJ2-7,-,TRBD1,CASLPAGTGAYEQYF,TGTGCCAGCTTACCTGCCGGGACAGGGGCCTACGAGCAGTACTTC
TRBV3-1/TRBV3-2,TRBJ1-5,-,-,CASSQSQGSNQPQHF,TGTGCCAGCAGCCAATCTCAGGGTAGCAATCAGCCCCAGCATTTT
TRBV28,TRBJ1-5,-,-,CASSMARHNNQPQHF,TGTGCCAGCAGCATGGCTAGGCATAACAATCAGCCCCAGCATTTT
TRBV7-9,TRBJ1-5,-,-,CASSLARAGNQPQHF,TGTGCCAGCAGCTTAGCGCGAGCGGGTAATCAGCCCCAGCATTTT
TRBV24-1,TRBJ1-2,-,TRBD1,CATSEGQGNYGYTF,TGTGCCACCAGTGAGGGACAGGGTAACTATGGCTACACCTTC
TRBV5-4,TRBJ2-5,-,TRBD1,CASSLIRGKRETQYF,TGTGCCAGCAGCTTGATCAGGGGGAAAAGGGAGACCCAGTACTTC
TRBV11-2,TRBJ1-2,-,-,CASSLSPPLGYGYTF,TGTGCCAGCAGCTTAAGCCCCCCTCTCGGGTATGGCTACACCTTC
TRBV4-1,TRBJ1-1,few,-,CASSQDLTAGGTEAFF,TGCGCCAGCAGCCAAGACCTGACAGCCGGCGGCACTGAAGCTTTCTTT
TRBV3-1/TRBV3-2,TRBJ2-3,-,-,CASSRSGPSTDTQYF,TGTGCCAGCAGCCGCAGCGGGCCTAGCACAGATACGCAGTATTTT
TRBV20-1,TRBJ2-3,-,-,CSASRGARTDTQYF,TGCAGTGCTAGTCGGGGGGCGCGCACAGATACGCAGTATTTT
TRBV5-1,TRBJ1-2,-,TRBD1,CASSWDDRGLGYTF,TGCGCCAGCAGCTGGGATGACAGGGGGCTTGGCTACACCTTC
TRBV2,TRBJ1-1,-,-,CASSETPGHLTEAFF,TGTGCCAGCAGTGAAACCCCGGGACACCTCACTGAAGCTTTCTTT
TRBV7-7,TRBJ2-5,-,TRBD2,CASSPGLAGGQETQYF,TGTGCCAGCAGCCCAGGACTAGCGGGGGGCCAAGAGACCCAGTACTTC
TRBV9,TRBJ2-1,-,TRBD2,CASSVGASGGYEQFF,TGTGCCAGCAGCGTAGGGGCTAGCGGGGGGTATGAGCAGTTCTTC
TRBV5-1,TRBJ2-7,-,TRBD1,CASSTRDRGGIGAYEQYF,TGCGCCAGCAGCACACGGGACAGGGGAGGAATCGGCGCCTACGAGCAGTACTTC
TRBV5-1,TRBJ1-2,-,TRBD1,CASSPGQVYGYTF,TGCGCCAGCAGCCCAGGACAGGTCTATGGCTACACCTTC
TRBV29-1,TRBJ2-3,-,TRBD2,CSVLSSLAGLSTDTQYF,TGCAGCGTTCTCTCGTCCCTAGCGGGACTTAGCACAGATACGCAGTATTTT
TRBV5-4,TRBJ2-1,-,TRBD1,CASSSGGDRGEQFF,TGTGCCAGCAGCTCTGGGGGGGACAGGGGTGAGCAGTTCTTC
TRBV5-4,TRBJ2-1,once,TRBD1,CASSPTGGSYNEQFF,TGTGCCAGCAGCCCAACAGGGGGTTCCTACAATGAGCAGTTCTTC
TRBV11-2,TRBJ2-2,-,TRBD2,CASSLGWRGDPPEELFF,TGTGCCAGCAGCTTAGGGTGGCGGGGGGATCCCCCCGAGGAGCTGTTTTTT
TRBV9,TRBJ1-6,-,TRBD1,CASSVQGASSPLHF,TGTGCCAGCAGCGTACAGGGGGCAAGTTCACCCCTCCACTTT
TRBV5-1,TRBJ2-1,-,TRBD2,CASSLELAGGNEQFF,TGCGCCAGCAGCTTGGAACTAGCGGGGGGCAATGAGCAGTTCTTC
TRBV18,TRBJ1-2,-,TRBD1,CASSPGQVEGYTF,TGTGCCAGCTCACCGGGACAGGTTGAAGGCTACACCTTC
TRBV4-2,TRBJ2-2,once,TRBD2,CASSQTGTGLLAGDTGELFF,TGTGCCAGCAGCCAAACCGGGACAGGGTTACTAGCGGGGGACACCGGGGAGCTGTTTTTT
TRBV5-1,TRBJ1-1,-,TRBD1,CASSTGTANTEAFF,TGCGCCAGCAGTACCGGGACAGCGAACACTGAAGCTTTCTTT
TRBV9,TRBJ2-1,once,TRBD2,CASSRTGLAGVSSYNEQFF,TGTGCCAGCAGTCGAACCGGGCTAGCGGGGGTAAGCTCCTACAATGAGCAGTTCTTC
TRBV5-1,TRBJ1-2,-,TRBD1,CASSPGGPGGYGYTF,TGCGCCAGCAGCCCAGGGGGCCCAGGAGGCTATGGCTACACCTTC
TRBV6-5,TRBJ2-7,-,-,CASSQDRRTYEQYF,TGTGCCAGCAGCCAGGACAGAAGGACCTACGAGCAGTACTTC
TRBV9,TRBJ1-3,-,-,CASSVEGNTIYF,TGTGCCAGCAGCGTCGAGGGAAACACCATATATTTT
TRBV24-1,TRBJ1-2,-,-,CATSAGGGVDYGYTF,TGTGCCACCTCGGCGGGAGGTGGAGTCGACTATGGCTACACCTTC
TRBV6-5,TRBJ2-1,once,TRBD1,CASNAGQGYNEQFF,TGTGCCAGCAACGCGGGACAGGGCTACAATGAGCAGTTCTTC
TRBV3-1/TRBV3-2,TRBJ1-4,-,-,CASSPGGEGGNEKLFF,TGTGCCAGCAGCCCGGGCGGTGAGGGTGGTAATGAAAAACTGTTTTTT
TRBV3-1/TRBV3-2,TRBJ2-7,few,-,CASSPYGTLPWEQYF,TGTGCCAGCAGCCCCTACGGGACATTGCCATGGGAGCAGTACTTC
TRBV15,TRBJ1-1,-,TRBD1,CATSRAVGTGSTEAFF,TGTGCCACCAGCAGAGCTGTCGGGACAGGGTCCACTGAAGCTTTCTTT
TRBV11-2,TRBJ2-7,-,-,CASSLDFFGQTLYEQYF,-
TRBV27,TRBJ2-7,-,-,CASSFGQSSYEQYF,TGTGCCAGCAGTTTTGGGCAGAGCTCCTACGAGCAGTACTTC